This TCR beta chain was sequenced for a study of OX40 agonist ivuxolimab in advanced cancers. Overall study: Ivuxolimab was delivered to patients intravenously every 2 weeks at doses spanning 0.01 to 10 mg/kg. Patients achieving partial responses numbered three: one hepatocellular carcinoma case and two cutaneous melanoma cases.

Study-wide findings and caveats: The CD4+ and CD8+ T cells in the blood had expanded clonally by week 6 at 0.1 to 3.0 mg/kg.

After removal of 6 bases from V and 3 bases from J, the junction contained 5 bases not matched to a gene. The CDR3 contains 13 residues. From germline, CDR1 is MNHEY and CDR2 SVGAGI. Worth noting for this clone: Its antigen is undetermined.

Only in-frame clones appear in the TCRdb table, and some are missing; sequencing was by immunoSEQ multiplex PCR. The profile shows approximately 69,000 clones, about four fifths of them singletons. The J gene is TRBJ2-7, the V gene TRBV6-5; 7 nucleotides align to TRBD1. The source material was CD4+ or CD8+ T cells sorted from blood, sampled in a trial of the OX40 agonist ivuxolimab. The sequence derives from an adult with an advanced solid tumor such as melanoma, head and neck, liver or kidney cancer. CDR3 amino acids: CASSRGQNYEQYF. The CDR3 region has the DNA TGTGCCAGCAGCCGGGGACAGAACTACGAGCAGTACTTC.